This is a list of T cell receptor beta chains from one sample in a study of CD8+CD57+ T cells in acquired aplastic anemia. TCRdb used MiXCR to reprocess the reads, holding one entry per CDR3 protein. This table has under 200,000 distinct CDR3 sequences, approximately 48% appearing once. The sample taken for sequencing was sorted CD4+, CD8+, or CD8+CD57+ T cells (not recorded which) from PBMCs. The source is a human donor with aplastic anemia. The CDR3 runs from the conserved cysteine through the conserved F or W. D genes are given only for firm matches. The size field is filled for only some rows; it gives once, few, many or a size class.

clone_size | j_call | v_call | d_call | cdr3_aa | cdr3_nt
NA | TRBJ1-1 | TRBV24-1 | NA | CASSPPETSFGAFF | TGTGCCAGCTCACCACCGGAGACCTCCTTTGGGGCTTTCTTT
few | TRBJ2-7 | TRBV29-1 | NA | CSGGQHYEQYF | TGCAGCGGCGGACAGCACTACGAGCAGTACTTC
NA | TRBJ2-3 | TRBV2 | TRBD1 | CASSVAGQGATDTQYF | TGTGCCAGCAGCGTGGCGGGACAGGGGGCGACAGATACGCAGTATTTT
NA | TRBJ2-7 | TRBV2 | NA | CATTGGTVNLEQYF | TGTGCCACCACCGGCGGGACAGTGAATCTCGAGCAGTACTTC
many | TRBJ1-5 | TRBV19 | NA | CASTPLYQPQHF | TGTGCCAGTACCCCACTCTATCAGCCCCAGCATTTT
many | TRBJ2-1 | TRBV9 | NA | CASSVDGELEQFF | TGTGCCAGCAGCGTAGATGGGGAGCTTGAGCAGTTCTTC
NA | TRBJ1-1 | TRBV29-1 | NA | CSAGGQNTEAFF | TGCAGCGCCGGGGGGCAGAACACTGAAGCTTTCTTT
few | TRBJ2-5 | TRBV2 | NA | CASSSNQETQYF | TGTGCCAGCAGTTCTAACCAAGAGACCCAGTACTTC
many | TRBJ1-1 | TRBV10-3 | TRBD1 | CAPPRMHRGPSRGAFF | TGTGCCCCTCCCCGCATGCACAGGGGACCCTCCCGGGGAGCTTTCTTT
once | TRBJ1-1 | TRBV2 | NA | CASSEAPGTPIEAFF | TGTGCCAGCAGTGAAGCTCCCGGGACTCCCATTGAAGCTTTCTTT
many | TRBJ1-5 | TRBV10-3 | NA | CAIGDIADQPQHF | TGTGCCATCGGCGACATAGCCGATCAGCCCCAGCATTTT
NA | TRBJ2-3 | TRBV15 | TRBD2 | CATSRSNSGDSTDTQYF | TGTGCCACCAGCAGAAGTAATAGCGGGGATAGCACAGATACGCAGTATTTT
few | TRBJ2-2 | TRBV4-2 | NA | CASSHNLLEDTGELFF | TGTGCCAGCAGCCATAATCTCCTAGAGGACACCGGGGAGCTGTTTTTT
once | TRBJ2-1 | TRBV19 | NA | CASSPHSGGEQFF | TGTGCCAGTAGTCCCCATTCCGGGGGTGAGCAGTTCTTC
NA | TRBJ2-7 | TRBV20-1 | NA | CSASEDSPYEQYF | TGCAGTGCTAGTGAGGACAGTCCCTACGAGCAGTACTTC
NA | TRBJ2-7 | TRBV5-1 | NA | CASRLHYEQYF | TGCGCCAGCAGGCTCCATTACGAGCAGTACTTC
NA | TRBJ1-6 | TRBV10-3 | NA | CAISDGFTGTPLHF | TGTGCCATCAGTGACGGGTTCACGGGGACACCCCTCCACTTT
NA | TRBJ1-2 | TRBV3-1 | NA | CASSQGYGYTF | TGTGCCAGCAGCCAAGGGTATGGCTACACCTTC
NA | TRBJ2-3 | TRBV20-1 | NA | CSARDNAGSRTDTQYF | TGCAGTGCTAGAGATAATGCCGGGAGCCGCACAGATACGCAGTATTTT
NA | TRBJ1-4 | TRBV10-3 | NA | CAISEMQEEKLFF | TGTGCCATCAGTGAGATGCAGGAAGAAAAACTGTTTTTT
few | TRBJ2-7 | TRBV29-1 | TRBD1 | CSVEDMGQGLYEQYF | TGCAGCGTTGAAGATATGGGACAGGGGCTCTACGAGCAGTACTTC
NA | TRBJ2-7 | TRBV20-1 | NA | CSTPREARRNYEQYF | TGCAGTACCCCCCGAGAGGCCAGACGTAATTACGAGCAGTACTTC
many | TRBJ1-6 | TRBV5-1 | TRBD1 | CASSHGDRGNSPLHF | TGCGCCAGCAGCCACGGTGACAGGGGTAATTCACCCCTCCACTTT
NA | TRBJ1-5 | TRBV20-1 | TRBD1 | CSAEKQGEWGQPQHF | TGCAGTGCGGAAAAACAGGGGGAGTGGGGCCAGCCCCAGCATTTT
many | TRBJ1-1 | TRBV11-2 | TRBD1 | CASSDRTGVPNTEAFF | TGTGCCAGCAGCGATAGGACAGGGGTGCCCAACACTGAAGCTTTCTTT
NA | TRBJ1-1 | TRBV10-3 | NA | CAIRTSGTRNTEAFF | TGTGCCATCAGAACATCCGGGACAAGAAACACTGAAGCTTTCTTT
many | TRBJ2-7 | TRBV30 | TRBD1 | CAWSRQGYEQYF | TGTGCCTGGAGTCGACAGGGGTACGAGCAGTACTTC
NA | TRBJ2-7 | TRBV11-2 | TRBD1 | CASSFGTGAEQYF | TGTGCCAGCAGCTTCGGGACAGGCGCCGAGCAGTACTTC
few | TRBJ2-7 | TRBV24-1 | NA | CATSDSRATYEQYF | TGTGCCACCAGTGATTCCAGGGCGACCTACGAGCAGTACTTC